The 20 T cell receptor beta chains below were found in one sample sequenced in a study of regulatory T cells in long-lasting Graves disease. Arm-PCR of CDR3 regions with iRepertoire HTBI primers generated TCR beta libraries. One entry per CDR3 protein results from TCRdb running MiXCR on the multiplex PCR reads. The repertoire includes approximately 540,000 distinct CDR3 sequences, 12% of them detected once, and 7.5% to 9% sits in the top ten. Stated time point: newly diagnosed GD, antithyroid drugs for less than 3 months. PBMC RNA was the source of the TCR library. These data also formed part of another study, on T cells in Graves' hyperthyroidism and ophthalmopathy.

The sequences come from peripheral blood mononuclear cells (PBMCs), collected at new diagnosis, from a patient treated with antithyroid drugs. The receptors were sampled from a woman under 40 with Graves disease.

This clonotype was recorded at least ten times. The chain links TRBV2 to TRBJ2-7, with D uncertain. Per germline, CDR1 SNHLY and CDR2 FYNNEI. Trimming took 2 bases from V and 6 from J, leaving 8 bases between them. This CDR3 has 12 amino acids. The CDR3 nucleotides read TGTGCCAGCAGTGAACGGTCGCCCGAGCAGTACTTC. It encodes CASSERSPEQYF.

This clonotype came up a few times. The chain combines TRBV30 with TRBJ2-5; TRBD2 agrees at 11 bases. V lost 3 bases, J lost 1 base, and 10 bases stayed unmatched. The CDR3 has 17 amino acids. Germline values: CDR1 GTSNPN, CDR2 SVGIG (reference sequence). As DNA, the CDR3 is TGTGCCTGGAGGGGGGCTAGCGGGAGGCACTTCCAAGAGACCCAGTACTTC. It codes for CAWRGASGRHFQETQYF.

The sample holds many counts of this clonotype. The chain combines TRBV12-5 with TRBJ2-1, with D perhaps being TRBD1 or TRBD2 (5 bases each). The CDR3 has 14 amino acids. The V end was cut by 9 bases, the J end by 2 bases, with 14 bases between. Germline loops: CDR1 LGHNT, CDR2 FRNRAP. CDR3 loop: CASRGREPYNEQFF. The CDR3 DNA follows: TGTGCTAGCCGAGGCAGGGAGCCCTACAATGAGCAGTTCTTC.

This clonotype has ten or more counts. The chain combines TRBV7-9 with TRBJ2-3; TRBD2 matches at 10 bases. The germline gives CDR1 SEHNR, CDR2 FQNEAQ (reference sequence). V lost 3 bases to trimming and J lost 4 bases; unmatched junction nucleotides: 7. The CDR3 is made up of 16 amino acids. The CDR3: CASSFLAGVVPDTQYF. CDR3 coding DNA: TGTGCCAGCAGCTTTCTAGCGGGAGTAGTTCCAGATACGCAGTATTTT.

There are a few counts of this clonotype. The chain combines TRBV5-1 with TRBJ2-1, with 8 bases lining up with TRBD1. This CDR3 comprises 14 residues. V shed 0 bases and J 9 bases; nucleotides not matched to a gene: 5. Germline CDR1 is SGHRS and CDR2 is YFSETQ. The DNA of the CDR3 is TGCGCCAGCAGCTTGGAGACAGGGGCCAGTGAGCAGTTCTTC. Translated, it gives CASSLETGASEQFF.

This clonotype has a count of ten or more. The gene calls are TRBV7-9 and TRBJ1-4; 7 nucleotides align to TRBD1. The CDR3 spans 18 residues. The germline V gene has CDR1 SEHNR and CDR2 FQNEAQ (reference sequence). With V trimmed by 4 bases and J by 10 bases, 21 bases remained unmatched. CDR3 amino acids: CASSYLGFQGDPEGKLFF. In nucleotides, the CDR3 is TGTGCCAGCAGCTATTTAGGGTTCCAGGGGGACCCCGAGGGAAAACTGTTTTTT.

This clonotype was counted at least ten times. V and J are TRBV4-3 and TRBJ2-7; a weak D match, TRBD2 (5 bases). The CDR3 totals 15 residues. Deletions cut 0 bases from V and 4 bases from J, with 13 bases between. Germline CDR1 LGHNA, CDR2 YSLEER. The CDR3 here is CASSQDLAGVYEQYF. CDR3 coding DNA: TGCGCCAGCAGCCAAGATCTAGCAGGAGTGTACGAGCAGTACTTC.

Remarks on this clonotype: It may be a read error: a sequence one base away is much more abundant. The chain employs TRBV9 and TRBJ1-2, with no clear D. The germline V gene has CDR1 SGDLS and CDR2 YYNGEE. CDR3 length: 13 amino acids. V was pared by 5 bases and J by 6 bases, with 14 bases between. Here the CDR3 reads CASSPDGDNGYTF. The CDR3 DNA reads TGTGCCAGCAGTCCAGACGGGGATAATGGCTACACCTTC.

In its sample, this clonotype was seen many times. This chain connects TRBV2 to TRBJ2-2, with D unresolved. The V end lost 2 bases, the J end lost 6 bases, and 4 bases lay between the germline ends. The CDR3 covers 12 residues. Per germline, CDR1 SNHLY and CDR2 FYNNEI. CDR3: CASSEPPGELFF. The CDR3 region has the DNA TGTGCCAGCAGTGAACCACCCGGGGAGCTGTTTTTT.

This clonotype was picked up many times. CDR3 DNA sequence: TGTGCCAGCAGCTGGGGCGCAGGGTCCGAAAAACTGTTTTTT. This gives the protein CASSWGAGSEKLFF. The rearrangement uses TRBV7-9 and TRBJ1-4, with a possible D match to TRBD1 (5 bases). Per germline, CDR1 SEHNR and CDR2 FQNEAQ (reference sequence). This CDR3 contains 14 residues. Trimming stripped 4 bases from V and 8 bases from J, with 14 bases between.

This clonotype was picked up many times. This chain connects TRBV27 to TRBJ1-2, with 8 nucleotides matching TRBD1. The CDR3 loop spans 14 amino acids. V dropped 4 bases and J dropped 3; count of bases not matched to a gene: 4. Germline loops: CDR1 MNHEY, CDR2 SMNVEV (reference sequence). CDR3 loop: CASSSGGLDYGYTF. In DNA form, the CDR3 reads TGTGCCAGCAGTTCAGGGGGCTTGGACTATGGCTACACCTTC.

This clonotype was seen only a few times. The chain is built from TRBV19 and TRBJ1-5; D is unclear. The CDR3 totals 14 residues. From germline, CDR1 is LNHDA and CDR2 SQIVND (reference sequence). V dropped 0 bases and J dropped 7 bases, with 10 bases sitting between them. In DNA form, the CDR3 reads TGTGCCAGTAGTATAGATCTCGAGGGCCAGCCCCAGCATTTT. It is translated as CASSIDLEGQPQHF.

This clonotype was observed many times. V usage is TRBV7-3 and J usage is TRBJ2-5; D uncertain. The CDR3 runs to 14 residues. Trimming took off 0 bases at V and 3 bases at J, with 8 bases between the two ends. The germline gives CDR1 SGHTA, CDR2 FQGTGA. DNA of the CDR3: TGTGCCAGCAGCTTAACGGGATCCAAAGAGACCCAGTACTTC. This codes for CASSLTGSKETQYF.

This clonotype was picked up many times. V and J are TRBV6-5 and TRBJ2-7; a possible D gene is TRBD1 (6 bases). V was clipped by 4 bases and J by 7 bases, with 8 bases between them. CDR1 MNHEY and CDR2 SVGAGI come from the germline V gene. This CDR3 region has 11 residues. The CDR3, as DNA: TGTGCCAGCAGTTCCGGGACAGAGCAGTACTTC. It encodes CASSSGTEQYF.

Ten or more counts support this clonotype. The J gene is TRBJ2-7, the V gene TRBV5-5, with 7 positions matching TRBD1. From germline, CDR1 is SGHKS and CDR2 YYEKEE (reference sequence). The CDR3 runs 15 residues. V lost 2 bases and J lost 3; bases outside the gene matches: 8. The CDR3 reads CASSFEDGTVYEQYF. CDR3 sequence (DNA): TGTGCCAGCAGCTTTGAGGACGGGACAGTCTACGAGCAGTACTTC.

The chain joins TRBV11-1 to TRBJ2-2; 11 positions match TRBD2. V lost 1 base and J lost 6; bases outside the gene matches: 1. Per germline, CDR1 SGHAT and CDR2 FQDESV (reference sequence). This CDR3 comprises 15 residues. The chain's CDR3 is CASSLELAGAGELFF. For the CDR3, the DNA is TGTGCCAGCAGCTTAGAACTAGCGGGGGCCGGGGAGCTGTTTTTT.

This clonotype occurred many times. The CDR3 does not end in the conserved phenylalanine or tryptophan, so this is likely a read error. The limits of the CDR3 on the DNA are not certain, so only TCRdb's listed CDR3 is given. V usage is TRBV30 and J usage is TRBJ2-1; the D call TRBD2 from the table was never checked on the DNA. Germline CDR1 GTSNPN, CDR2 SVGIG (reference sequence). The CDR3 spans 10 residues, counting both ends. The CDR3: CACTSGSQNI.

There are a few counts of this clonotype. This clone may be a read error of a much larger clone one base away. The CDR3 reads CASRSTGGGYEQYF. The CDR3, as DNA: TGTGCCAGCAGGTCCACAGGGGGCGGCTACGAGCAGTACTTC. The chain carries TRBV11-2 and TRBJ2-7; 9 bases are shared with TRBD1. After removal of 6 bases from V and 3 bases from J, the junction contained 6 bases not matched to a gene. This CDR3 has 14 residues. CDR1 and CDR2 from the germline V gene are SGHAT and FQNNGV.

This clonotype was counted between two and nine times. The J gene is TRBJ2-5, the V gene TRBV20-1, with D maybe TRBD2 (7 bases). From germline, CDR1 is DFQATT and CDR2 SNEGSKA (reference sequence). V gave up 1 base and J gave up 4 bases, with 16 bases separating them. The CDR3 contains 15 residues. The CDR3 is CSARVGGGPGETQYF. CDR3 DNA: TGCAGTGCTAGAGTAGGGGGAGGGCCAGGAGAGACCCAGTACTTC.

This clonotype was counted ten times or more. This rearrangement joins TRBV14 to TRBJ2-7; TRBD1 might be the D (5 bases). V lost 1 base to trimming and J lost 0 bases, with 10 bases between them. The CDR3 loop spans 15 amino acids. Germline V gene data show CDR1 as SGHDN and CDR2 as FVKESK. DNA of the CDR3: TGTGCCAGCAGCCAAGGGGGCGGAAGCTCCTACGAGCAGTACTTC. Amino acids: CASSQGGGSSYEQYF.